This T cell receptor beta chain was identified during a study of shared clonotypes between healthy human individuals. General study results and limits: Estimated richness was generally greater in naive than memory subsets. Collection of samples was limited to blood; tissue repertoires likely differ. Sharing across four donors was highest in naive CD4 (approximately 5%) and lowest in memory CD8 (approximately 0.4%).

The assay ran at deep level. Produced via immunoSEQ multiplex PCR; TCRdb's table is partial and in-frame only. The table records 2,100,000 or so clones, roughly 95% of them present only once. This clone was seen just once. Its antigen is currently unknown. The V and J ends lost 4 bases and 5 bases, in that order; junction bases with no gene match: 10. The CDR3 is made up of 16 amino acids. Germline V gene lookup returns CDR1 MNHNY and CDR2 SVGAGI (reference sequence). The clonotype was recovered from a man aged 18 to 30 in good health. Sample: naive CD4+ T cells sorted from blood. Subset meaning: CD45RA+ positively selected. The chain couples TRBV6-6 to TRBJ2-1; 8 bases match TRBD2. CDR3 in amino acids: CASSCPPGGPHNEQFF. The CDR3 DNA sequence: TGTGCCAGCAGTTGTCCACCGGGAGGGCCCCACAATGAGCAGTTCTTC.